These 30 T cell receptor beta chains came from one sample sequenced in a study of blood T cell repertoires in COVID-19. TCRdb's table, derived via immunoSEQ multiplex PCR, lists solely in-frame clones and lacks some. Seen here are roughly 130,000 clones, about 70% observed once, and the top ten hold 13%. The sequenced sample was peripheral blood. These receptors were obtained from a man at least 80 years old with acute or convalescent COVID-19.

The chain uses TRBV7-9 and TRBJ1-1; 8 nucleotides agree with TRBD1. The ends lost 5 bases at V and 1 base at J; junction bases unmatched: 3. The CDR3 loop spans 14 amino acids. CDR1 is SEHNR and CDR2 is FQNEAQ in the germline V gene (reference sequence). DNA for the CDR3: TGTGCCAGCAGCGAACAGGGGGGGAACACTGAAGCTTTCTTT. Translation gives CASSEQGGNTEAFF.

V usage is TRBV5-1 and J usage is TRBJ1-2, with D uncertain. The V and J ends lost 0 bases and 5 bases respectively, with 5 bases between them. Germline V gives CDR1 SGHRS, CDR2 YFSETQ. The CDR3 covers 12 residues. The CDR3 region is CASSLDGYGYTF. The CDR3 region has the DNA TGCGCCAGCAGCTTGGACGGGTATGGCTACACCTTC.

The chain employs TRBV4-3 and TRBJ2-7; 7 bases are a match to TRBD1. The germline gives CDR1 LGHNA, CDR2 YSLEER. Losses at the gene ends were 1 base for V and 3 bases for J; bases not matched to a gene: 15. The CDR3 contains 18 residues. CDR3 sequence: CASSQGIGDRTRDYEQYF. As DNA, the CDR3 is TGCGCCAGCAGCCAAGGGATTGGGGACAGAACCAGGGACTACGAGCAGTACTTC.

The V gene is TRBV30, the J gene TRBJ1-1; D call uncertain. The CDR3 spans 14 residues. Trimming took 0 bases from V and 4 from J, leaving 12 bases between them. Per germline, CDR1 GTSNPN and CDR2 SVGIG (reference sequence). In nucleotides, the CDR3 is TGTGCCTGGAGTGTCGAGGGCTCAGGCACTGAAGCTTTCTTT. Its translation is CAWSVEGSGTEAFF.

The chain uses TRBV6-6 and TRBJ2-1; 9 positions agree with TRBD1. V was pared by 7 bases and J by 9 bases, with 13 bases of the junction left unmatched. Germline lookup yields CDR1 MNHNY and CDR2 SVGAGI (reference sequence). The CDR3 consists of 15 residues. The CDR3 region is CASTSTGGLSVEQFF. CDR3 DNA sequence: TGTGCCAGCACCTCGACAGGGGGTCTGTCCGTTGAGCAGTTCTTC.

The rearrangement links TRBV19 to TRBJ1-4; 7 positions agree with TRBD1. The germline CDR1 and CDR2 sequences are LNHDA and SQIVND (reference sequence). The CDR3 spans 16 residues. Losses at the gene ends were 3 bases for V and 6 bases for J; bases not matched to a gene: 10. CDR3 nucleotide sequence: TGTGCCAGTAGTATGGCCCGACAGGGCTCGGATGAAAAACTGTTTTTT. Residues: CASSMARQGSDEKLFF.

V and J are TRBV11-3 and TRBJ2-4, with D possibly matching TRBD2 (5 bases). In germline, CDR1 is SGHNT, CDR2 YENEEA. V lost 4 bases and J 8 bases, leaving 12 bases between the germline ends. CDR3 length: 13 residues. DNA of the CDR3: TGTGCCAGCAGCTCATTAGACGGGGACATTCAGTACTTC. Amino acid sequence: CASSSLDGDIQYF.

This clone has just a few counts. V gene TRBV10-3 combines with J gene TRBJ2-7; D remains unclear. V dropped 4 bases and J dropped 6 bases, with 10 bases sitting between them. The length of the CDR3 is 12 residues. Germline V gene sequence: CDR1 ENHRY, CDR2 SYGVKD. The CDR3 nucleotides read TGTGCCATCAGTGGCCGGTGGTCCGAGCAGTACTTC. Its translation is CAISGRWSEQYF.

The chain is built from TRBV2 and TRBJ2-6, with D maybe TRBD1 (6 bases). Per the germline V gene, CDR1 is SNHLY and CDR2 is FYNNEI. This CDR3 has 17 amino acids. The ends were cut back, 7 bases at V and 0 bases at J, with 16 bases in the middle. CDR3 in DNA: TGTGCCAGCAACTCACAGGGCTCCTTCTCTGGGGCCAACGTCCTGACTTTC. Its translation: CASNSQGSFSGANVLTF.

The chain couples TRBV19 to TRBJ2-5; 12 positions match TRBD1. The length of the CDR3 is 15 residues. Germline trimming cut 6 bases from V and 5 bases from J; bases unmatched to any gene: 7. Germline V gene sequence: CDR1 LNHDA, CDR2 SQIVND (reference sequence). Here the CDR3 reads CASSHRDRGLETQYF. CDR3 nucleotides: TGTGCCAGTAGCCACCGGGACAGGGGGCTGGAGACCCAGTACTTC.

The table lists this clone with a few counts. The chain links TRBV7-2 to TRBJ1-1; TRBD1 matches 7 bases. Per the germline V gene, CDR1 is SGHTA and CDR2 is FQGNSA. J lost 6 bases, V lost 5 bases, and 6 bases had no gene match. The CDR3 sequence is 13 residues long. CDR3 loop: CASSRDRDSEAFF. The CDR3, as DNA: TGTGCCAGCAGCCGAGACAGGGACTCTGAAGCTTTCTTT.

A single count supports this clone. The chain employs TRBV6-5 and TRBJ1-2; a possible D gene is TRBD1 (6 bases). Germline CDR1 MNHEY, CDR2 SVGAGI. The V gene lost 4 bases and the J gene lost 14 bases, with 17 bases spanning the gap. The CDR3 length is 12 residues. The CDR3 DNA reads as TGTGCCAGCAGTTCTCGCGGGGGGGGCTGGACCTTC. This translates into CASSSRGGGWTF.

The chain combines TRBV28 with TRBJ2-2, with TRBD2 as a possible D gene (6 bases). CDR1 MDHEN and CDR2 SYDVKM come from the germline V gene. The ends were cut back, 6 bases at V and 3 bases at J, with 8 bases in the middle. This CDR3 has 13 amino acids. The DNA of the CDR3 is TGTGCCAGCAGGGGGACTGACACCGGGGAGCTGTTTTTT. It encodes CASRGTDTGELFF.

The chain is built from TRBV13 and TRBJ1-3, with 9 nucleotides matching TRBD1. V lost 5 bases to trimming and J lost 11 bases; unmatched junction nucleotides: 13. Germline CDR1 is PRHDT and CDR2 is FYEKMQ (reference sequence). The CDR3 extends over 15 amino acids. The CDR3 is CASSADRGANPPIYF. The CDR3 DNA reads as TGTGCCAGCAGCGCCGACAGGGGGGCGAACCCGCCCATATATTTT.

As regards this clone: A read error is possible here, since a much larger clone lies one base away. Other DNA sequences in the sample encode the same CDR3. The chain is built from TRBV5-4 and TRBJ2-7, with D possibly matching TRBD2 (6 bases). V lost 1 base, J lost 3 bases, and 8 bases lay in between. Germline values: CDR1 SGHNT, CDR2 YYREEE (reference sequence). This CDR3 contains 13 residues. This CDR3 is CASSLSGDYEQYF. The CDR3 DNA sequence: TGTGCCAGCAGCTTGTCGGGGGACTACGAGCAGTACTTC.

The V call is TRBV7-2, the J call TRBJ2-5; D gene ambiguous. Germline CDR1 SGHTA, CDR2 FQGNSA. The CDR3 covers 13 residues. V lost 3 bases to trimming and J lost 3 bases, with 8 bases between them. CDR3 protein: CASSLFQKETQYF. The DNA for the CDR3 is TGTGCCAGCAGCTTGTTTCAGAAAGAGACCCAGTACTTC.

The chain uses TRBV13 and TRBJ2-7, with 9 bases fitting TRBD1. CDR1 PRHDT and CDR2 FYEKMQ come from the germline V gene (reference sequence). The CDR3 is 19 residues long. V trimming: 3 bases; J trimming: 3 bases; junction bases outside the gene matches: 18. CDR3 residues: CASSFVDWRTGVKGYEQYF. The CDR3 nucleotides are TGTGCCAGCAGCTTTGTGGATTGGAGGACAGGGGTCAAGGGCTACGAGCAGTACTTC.

The J gene is TRBJ2-3, the V gene TRBV28, with 10 bases lining up with TRBD1. V lost 2 bases, J lost 5 bases, and 7 bases stayed unmatched. This CDR3 comprises 16 residues. Germline CDR1 is MDHEN and CDR2 is SYDVKM. CDR3 nucleotide sequence: TGTGCCAGCAGTTTACTGCCGGGACAGGGGAAAGATACGCAGTATTTT. As protein: CASSLLPGQGKDTQYF. Supplemented by reference TRBV28 and TRBJ2-3, the full variable domain reads DVKVTQSSRYLVKRTGEKVFLECVQDMDHENMFWYRQDPGLGLRLIYFSYDVKMKEKGDIPEGYSVSREKKERFSLILESASTNQTSMYLCASSLLPGQGKDTQYFGPGTRLTVL.

The V call is TRBV6-5, the J call TRBJ1-4; D unresolved. This CDR3 has 15 residues. V lost 6 bases and J lost 8, with 19 bases in between. Germline CDR1 MNHEY, CDR2 SVGAGI. CDR3 region: CASRGRQSIGEKLFF. CDR3 nucleotide sequence: TGTGCCAGCAGGGGGAGACAATCGATCGGGGAAAAACTGTTTTTT.

The CDR3 DNA follows: TGTGCCAGCAGCTTGGCAGGGATTTCCGAGCAGTACTTC. Amino acids: CASSLAGISEQYF. The chain recombines TRBV7-9 with TRBJ2-7; TRBD1 is a possible D gene (5 bases). Germline CDR1 SEHNR, CDR2 FQNEAQ (reference sequence). Between the trimmed V and J ends, which lost 3 bases and 6 bases, there was a span of 12 bases. The CDR3 loop spans 13 amino acids.

The gene calls are TRBV2 and TRBJ2-3; D call uncertain. Deletions cut 6 bases from V and 5 bases from J, with 9 bases between. The germline CDR1 and CDR2 sequences are SNHLY and FYNNEI. CDR3 size: 12 residues. The CDR3 sequence is CASRGAQDTQYF. DNA for the CDR3: TGTGCCAGCAGAGGAGCGCAAGATACGCAGTATTTT.

This clone was seen a few times. The V call is TRBV19, the J call TRBJ2-7; maybe TRBD1 (5 bases). The ends were cut back, 4 bases at V and 1 base at J, with 8 bases in the middle. Germline V gene lookup returns CDR1 LNHDA and CDR2 SQIVND (reference sequence). CDR3 length: 13 amino acids. The CDR3 protein is CASSNRGSYEQYF. In DNA form, the CDR3 reads TGTGCCAGTAGTAATAGGGGATCCTACGAGCAGTACTTC.

This chain links TRBV2 with TRBJ1-2, with D possibly being TRBD1 (6 bases). CDR1 and CDR2 from the germline V gene are SNHLY and FYNNEI. V was shortened by 7 bases and J by 2 bases, with 14 bases between the two germline ends. CDR3 size: 14 residues. For the CDR3, the DNA is TGTGCCAGCACCAACAGGGCAGCCAACTATGGCTACACCTTC. Encoded protein: CASTNRAANYGYTF.

The chain carries TRBV5-1 and TRBJ2-1; TRBD2 might be the D (6 bases). Per germline, CDR1 SGHRS and CDR2 YFSETQ. V lost 4 bases to trimming and J lost 4 bases, with 15 bases between them. The CDR3 spans 15 residues. The CDR3 region has the DNA TGCGCCAGCAGCATCGGGGCGGGGCCTTACAATGAGCAGTTCTTC. Translating gives CASSIGAGPYNEQFF.

The chain combines TRBV7-2 with TRBJ2-2, with a weak D call TRBD2 (5 bases). CDR1 and CDR2 (germline): SGHTA, FQGNSA. CDR3 size: 14 residues. V shed 6 bases and J shed 6 bases, with 14 bases lying between them. The CDR3 nucleotides are TGTGCCAGCAGAACTAGTCTTGTCGCCGGGGAGCTGTTTTTT. Its translation: CASRTSLVAGELFF.

J is TRBJ1-1 and V is TRBV5-5; unclear D gene. From germline, CDR1 is SGHKS and CDR2 YYEKEE (reference sequence). The V gene lost 3 bases and the J gene lost 5 bases, with 5 bases spanning the gap. The CDR3 is made up of 11 amino acids. This CDR3 is CASSWRTEAFF. As DNA, the CDR3 is TGTGCCAGCAGCTGGAGGACTGAAGCTTTCTTT.

This chain uses TRBV29-1 with TRBJ1-1; possible D gene TRBD1, 5 bases. Trimming stripped 7 bases from V and 0 bases from J, with 9 bases between. This CDR3 has 12 residues. The germline gives CDR1 SQVTM, CDR2 ANQGSEA. CDR3 coding DNA: TGCAGCGCCTTGGACATGAACACTGAAGCTTTCTTT. It codes for CSALDMNTEAFF. Variable domain in full (rest from reference TRBV29-1 and TRBJ1-1): SAVISQKPSRDICQRGTSLTIQCQVDSQVTMMFWYRQQPGQSLTLIATANQGSEATYESGFVIDKFPISRPNLTFSTLTVSNMSPEDSSIYLCSALDMNTEAFFGQGTRLTVV.

V is TRBV5-1 and J is TRBJ2-3; 9 positions agree with TRBD2. The V segment lost 4 bases and the J segment 1 base; nucleotides outside the gene matches: 7. Germline V gene lookup returns CDR1 SGHRS and CDR2 YFSETQ. CDR3 size: 16 residues. The CDR3 DNA is TGCGCCAGCAGCCCCGGGACTAGCTCTGGCACAGATACGCAGTATTTT. Translating it yields CASSPGTSSGTDTQYF.

This chain uses TRBV19 with TRBJ1-4, with D possibly matching TRBD1 (5 bases). Germline V gene lookup returns CDR1 LNHDA and CDR2 SQIVND (reference sequence). The CDR3 runs 14 residues. V was pared by 5 bases and J by 4 bases, with 11 bases between. The CDR3 DNA reads TGTGCCAGTAGTCAGACAGTTTTTAATGAAAAACTGTTTTTT. Its protein is CASSQTVFNEKLFF.

CDR3 in DNA: TGTGCCAGCAGCTTGCAGGGACAGGGGATAGCCTCTGGGGCCAACGTCCTGACTTTC. Translating it yields CASSLQGQGIASGANVLTF. This chain joins TRBV5-6 and TRBJ2-6; TRBD1 agrees at 10 bases. CDR1 is SGHDT, CDR2 YYEEEE, per germline. The CDR3 runs to 19 residues. J was trimmed by 0 bases and V by 1 base; bases with no gene match: 7.